This is a list of T cell receptor beta chains from one sample in a study of shared clonotypes between healthy human individuals. The method was immunoSEQ multiplex PCR; TCRdb's version includes in-frame clones alone and lacks a portion of them. Among approximately 2.1 million clones listed, roughly 93% were seen once. The sequencing input was naive CD4+ T cells from PBMCs. These receptors were taken from a man aged 18 to 29 in good health. Some clones in this sample may be carry-over from other donors' samples. Each CDR3 is given with its conserved first and last residue. Each record gives: D gene, clone size, V gene, J gene, CDR3 DNA, CDR3 protein. A D gene is named only where the DNA matches it firmly. A clone size is listed for some rows: how often the clone was seen (once, few, many), or a class if it is expanded.

TRBD1,.,TRBV28,TRBJ2-7,TGTGCCAGCAGTTTATCCGGGGACAGCTCCTACGAGCAGTACTTC,CASSLSGDSSYEQYF
.,.,TRBV7-9,TRBJ2-6,TGTGCCAGGATGGATGGGAACTCTGGGGCCAACGTCCTGACTTTC,CARMDGNSGANVLTF
TRBD1,.,TRBV27,TRBJ2-2,TGTGCCAGCAGGAGGACAGGAAACACCGGGGAGCTGTTTTTT,CASRRTGNTGELFF
TRBD2,.,TRBV19,TRBJ2-3,TGTGCCAGTAGTATCCGGCTAGCGGCCAGCACAGATACGCAGTATTTT,CASSIRLAASTDTQYF
.,.,TRBV2,TRBJ2-6,TGTGCCAGGGGCGGGTCTGGGGCCAACGTCCTGACTTTC,CARGGSGANVLTF
.,.,TRBV7-3,TRBJ2-2,TGTGCCAGCAGCTTACCCGTCGGTCATTTCACCGGGGAGCTGTTTTTT,CASSLPVGHFTGELFF
TRBD1,once,TRBV6-4,TRBJ2-3,TGTGCCAGCAGAAAGGACAGGGTATCAGATACGCAGTATTTT,CASRKDRVSDTQYF
.,.,TRBV7-2,TRBJ2-1,TGTGCCAGCAGACGTCCGGGACATTCCAGGAATGAGCAGTTCTTC,CASRRPGHSRNEQFF
TRBD1,.,TRBV19,TRBJ1-5,TGTGCCAGTAGTTTACAGGGGACCTACAATCAGCCCCAGCATTTT,CASSLQGTYNQPQHF
TRBD1,.,TRBV27,TRBJ1-2,TGTGCCAGCAGCCGCGGGACAGGGAACTCCGCGGCTGGCTACACCTTC,CASSRGTGNSAAGYTF